The 26 T cell receptor beta chains reported below all come from one sample, sequenced in a study of somatic mutations in cytotoxic T cells in rheumatoid arthritis. Only in-frame clones appear in the TCRdb table, and some are missing; sequencing was by immunoSEQ multiplex PCR. The repertoire holds some 18,000 clones, with approximately 69% as singletons. What was sequenced was CD8+ T cells sorted from blood. Receptors were obtained from a man in his 60s in good health.

The rearrangement joins TRBV7-8 to TRBJ1-5, with a possible D match to TRBD1 (6 bases). There are 16 residues in the CDR3. Trimming left V 1 base short and J 4 bases short, with 14 bases between. Germline assignment: CDR1 SGHVS and CDR2 FQNEAQ. CDR3 in amino acids: CASSLVRGGGNQPQHF. CDR3 sequence (DNA): TGTGCCAGCAGCTTAGTCCGCGGGGGCGGTAATCAGCCCCAGCATTTT.

The rearrangement uses TRBV19 and TRBJ2-7, with 12 bases fitting TRBD2. The CDR3 has 16 amino acids. Germline lookup yields CDR1 LNHDA and CDR2 SQIVND (reference sequence). V gave up 3 bases and J gave up 3 bases; unmatched junction bases: 6. CDR3 coding DNA: TGTGCCAGTAGTATCTCTGGACTAGCGGGACTCTACGAGCAGTACTTC. Protein sequence: CASSISGLAGLYEQYF.

The CDR3: CASSEDRDADTQYF. The CDR3 DNA is TGTGCCAGCAGTGAAGACAGGGACGCAGATACGCAGTATTTT. J is TRBJ2-3 and V is TRBV6-1; possible D gene TRBD1, 6 bases. Trimming shortened V by 1 base and J by 4 bases, and 9 bases separated the two germline ends. Germline CDR1 reads MNHNS; CDR2 reads SASEGT. The CDR3 contains 14 residues.

The rearrangement joins TRBV6-5 to TRBJ2-7; TRBD2 might be the D (6 bases). V was trimmed by 8 bases and J by 0 bases, leaving 14 bases between them. Germline lookup yields CDR1 MNHEY and CDR2 SVGAGI. This CDR3 has 14 amino acids. This chain's CDR3 is CASGRSLSSYEQYF. The CDR3, as DNA: TGTGCCAGCGGGAGGTCTCTGAGCTCCTACGAGCAGTACTTC.

This clone was seen a handful of times. The genes are TRBV9 and TRBJ1-1, with TRBD1 matching 8 bases. The germline V gene encodes CDR1 SGDLS and CDR2 YYNGEE. The CDR3 contains 16 residues. V lost 0 bases and J lost 2; bases outside the gene matches: 6. In DNA form, the CDR3 reads TGTGCCAGCAGCGTAGCATCCCAGGGGGCAAACACTGAAGCTTTCTTT. It is translated as CASSVASQGANTEAFF.

The chain has TRBV11-3 and TRBJ1-6; TRBD1 is a possible D gene (5 bases). V shed 2 bases and J shed 8 bases, with 7 bases lying between them. The CDR3 has 13 amino acids. CDR1 is SGHNT and CDR2 is YENEEA in the germline V gene. In nucleotides, the CDR3 is TGTGCCAGCAGCTTAAGGGGTTATTCACCCCTCCACTTT. Its protein product is CASSLRGYSPLHF.

This clone has a single count. The rearrangement links TRBV6-1 to TRBJ2-1, with 10 bases identical to TRBD2. Germline CDR1 reads MNHNS; CDR2 reads SASEGT. V gave up 8 bases and J gave up 6 bases; unmatched junction bases: 10. CDR3 length: 15 residues. The CDR3 DNA follows: TGTGCCAGCGGGTTGGAGCGGGGGGGCCCCAATGAGCAGTTCTTC. It codes for CASGLERGGPNEQFF.

The CDR3 loop reads CASSQTPDRLNGNTIYF. In DNA, the CDR3 is TGCGCCAGCAGCCAAACCCCGGACAGGCTAAATGGAAACACCATATATTTT. V is TRBV4-1 and J is TRBJ1-3; 7 positions agree with TRBD1. The CDR3 is 17 residues long. Unmatched junction bases numbered 10, after V lost 2 bases and J lost 3 bases. Germline V gene lookup returns CDR1 MGHRA and CDR2 YSYEKL.

J is TRBJ1-6 and V is TRBV7-9, with D unclear. The CDR3 has 14 amino acids. Germline assignment: CDR1 SEHNR and CDR2 FQNEAQ (reference sequence). Trimming took 1 base from V and 6 from J, leaving 7 bases between them. As DNA, the CDR3 is TGTGCCAGCAGCTTAGGACGGGGTAATTCACCCCTCCACTTT. Its translation: CASSLGRGNSPLHF.

This clone has only a few counts. The chain recombines TRBV7-2 with TRBJ2-5; 11 positions match TRBD2. CDR1 and CDR2 (germline): SGHTA, FQGNSA. This CDR3 has 16 residues. V trimming: 2 bases; J trimming: 4 bases; junction bases outside the gene matches: 6. In DNA, the CDR3 is TGTGCCAGCAGCTTAACCCTAGCGGGGGGCCGAGAGACCCAGTACTTC. This gives the protein CASSLTLAGGRETQYF.

This clone is a singleton in its sample. V is TRBV6-5 and J is TRBJ2-3, with unresolved D. V lost 0 bases and J lost 2, with 6 bases in between. The CDR3 totals 14 residues. Looked up from germline, CDR1 is MNHEY and CDR2 is SVGAGI. CDR3: CASSYSRSTDTQYF. In DNA form, the CDR3 reads TGTGCCAGCAGTTACTCGAGATCCACAGATACGCAGTATTTT.

The chain links TRBV4-2 to TRBJ2-5; TRBD2 aligns across 8 bases. The CDR3 covers 16 residues. The germline V gene has CDR1 LGHNA and CDR2 YNFKEQ. V lost 5 bases and J lost 3; bases outside the gene matches: 11. The CDR3 sequence is CASSGSGTRMEETQYF. The CDR3 DNA reads as TGTGCCAGCAGCGGGTCCGGGACTAGGATGGAAGAGACCCAGTACTTC.

The CDR3 reads CASSSLDFRTGLETQYF. CDR3 in DNA: TGTGCCAGCAGTTCCCTCGATTTTAGGACAGGGTTGGAGACCCAGTACTTC. This chain joins TRBV27 and TRBJ2-5, with TRBD1 identical over 8 bases. The germline CDR1 and CDR2 sequences are MNHEY and SMNVEV (reference sequence). The CDR3 length is 17 residues. The V gene end was trimmed by 4 bases and the J gene end by 5 bases; junction bases not matched to a gene: 15.

This chain connects TRBV4-1 to TRBJ2-7; 14 bases map to TRBD2. This CDR3 is 16 amino acids long. After removal of 3 bases from V and 4 bases from J, the junction contained 5 bases not matched to a gene. CDR1 MGHRA and CDR2 YSYEKL come from the germline V gene. CDR3 DNA: TGCGCCAGCAGCCAGACGACTAGCGGGGGGGAATACGAGCAGTACTTC. Amino acids: CASSQTTSGGEYEQYF.

The chain joins TRBV2 to TRBJ2-5; 8 bases map to TRBD1. The CDR3 contains 15 residues. In germline, CDR1 is SNHLY, CDR2 FYNNEI. J lost 5 bases, V lost 7 bases, and 12 bases had no gene match. For the CDR3, the DNA is TGTGCCAGCACCGAGCCGGCAGGGGGCGGGGAGACCCAGTACTTC. As protein: CASTEPAGGGETQYF. Full variable domain (remainder filled in from reference TRBV2 and TRBJ2-5): EPEVTQTPSHQVTQMGQEVILRCVPISNHLYFYWYRQILGQKVEFLVSFYNNEISEKSEIFDDQFSVERPDGSNFTLKIRSTKLEDSAMYFCASTEPAGGGETQYFGPGTRLLVL.

The rearrangement joins TRBV7-3 to TRBJ2-3; 11 positions agree with TRBD2. Trimming removed 1 base from V and 0 bases from J; junction bases left unmatched: 6. In germline, CDR1 is SGHTA, CDR2 FQGTGA. This CDR3 spans 18 amino acids. CDR3 region: CASSLRATSGGSTDTQYF. CDR3 sequence (DNA): TGTGCCAGCAGCTTAAGGGCAACTAGCGGGGGTAGCACAGATACGCAGTATTTT.

The chain links TRBV18 to TRBJ2-7; weak D call: TRBD2 (5 bases). This CDR3 is built from 15 residues. Between the trimmed V and J ends, which lost 0 bases and 1 base, there was a span of 10 bases. Germline CDR1 and CDR2: KGHSH and LQKENI. CDR3 sequence reads: CASSPPLGRSYEQYF. CDR3 coding DNA: TGTGCCAGCTCACCACCGCTGGGGAGATCCTACGAGCAGTACTTC.

This clone was picked up a small number of times. The V call is TRBV19, the J call TRBJ2-2; TRBD1 aligns across 9 bases. V was clipped by 1 base and J by 3 bases; unmatched bases: 9. Germline V gene lookup returns CDR1 LNHDA and CDR2 SQIVND (reference sequence). The CDR3 is 18 amino acids. The DNA for the CDR3 is TGTGCCAGTAGTATAGGGGAACTGACAGGGGGGTACACCGGGGAGCTGTTTTTT. Translating it yields CASSIGELTGGYTGELFF.

V and J are TRBV13 and TRBJ2-7; 11 nucleotides line up with TRBD1. Germline V gives CDR1 PRHDT, CDR2 FYEKMQ (reference sequence). The ends lost 1 base at V and 5 bases at J; junction bases unmatched: 4. There are 15 residues in the CDR3. The CDR3 here is CASSLEGQGVHEQYF. The CDR3 nucleotides are TGTGCCAGCAGCTTAGAGGGACAGGGGGTCCACGAGCAGTACTTC.

The V call is TRBV5-4, the J call TRBJ1-1; D remains unclear. Germline lookup yields CDR1 SGHNT and CDR2 YYREEE (reference sequence). The V end was cut by 4 bases, the J end by 4 bases, with 8 bases between. The CDR3 covers 12 residues. In DNA, the CDR3 is TGTGCCAGCAGCCAACTGCCCACTGAAGCTTTCTTT. Translation gives CASSQLPTEAFF.

A few counts support this clone. V and J are TRBV27 and TRBJ1-2; no reliable D call. The CDR3 runs 13 residues. The germline gives CDR1 MNHEY, CDR2 SMNVEV (reference sequence). V shed 3 bases and J shed 4 bases, with 9 bases lying between them. The CDR3 is CASSFGGFYGYTF. Here the CDR3 DNA reads TGTGCCAGCAGTTTTGGCGGCTTCTATGGCTACACCTTC.

V is TRBV7-8 and J is TRBJ2-7; 13 bases are shared with TRBD2. V dropped 4 bases and J dropped 2; count of bases not matched to a gene: 5. This CDR3 is built from 16 residues. Germline V gene sequence: CDR1 SGHVS, CDR2 FQNEAQ. Here the CDR3 DNA reads TGTGCCAGCAGCTCACCGACTAGCGGGGGGACCTACGAGCAGTACTTC. Its translation: CASSSPTSGGTYEQYF.

The rearrangement joins TRBV30 to TRBJ1-6, with D possibly matching TRBD1 (5 bases). Trimming took 7 bases from V and 7 from J, leaving 14 bases between them. The CDR3 runs 13 residues. Germline CDR1 is GTSNPN and CDR2 is SVGIG (reference sequence). The CDR3 sequence: CAFSGTMNSPLHF. In DNA form, the CDR3 reads TGTGCCTTCTCCGGGACTATGAATTCACCCCTCCACTTT. The complete variable domain, with remaining parts taken from reference TRBV30 and TRBJ1-6, reads SQTIHQWPATLVQPVGSPLSLECTVEGTSNPNLYWYRQAAGRGLQLLFYSVGIGQISSEVPQNLSASRPQDRQFILSSKKLLLSDSGFYLCAFSGTMNSPLHFGNGTRLTVT.

The rearrangement joins TRBV10-3 to TRBJ2-3, with D maybe TRBD2 (6 bases). This CDR3 is 16 amino acids long. V lost 11 bases to trimming and J lost 2 bases, with 23 bases between them. Germline V gene data show CDR1 as ENHRY and CDR2 as SYGVKD. In DNA, the CDR3 is TGTGCCTATCCCCATCATCCGGGAGAGCCCACAGATACGCAGTATTTT. It is translated as CAYPHHPGEPTDTQYF.

The table lists this clone with a few counts. The chain recombines TRBV2 with TRBJ1-2; no clear D. The V and J ends lost 1 base and 4 bases respectively, with 16 bases between them. The length of the CDR3 is 16 residues. The germline V gene has CDR1 SNHLY and CDR2 FYNNEI. CDR3: CASSEEFPTAFYGYTF. CDR3 sequence (DNA): TGTGCCAGCAGTGAAGAATTCCCTACTGCTTTCTATGGCTACACCTTC.

CDR3 residues: CASSLVLDGDEQFF. In DNA, the CDR3 is TGTGCCAGCAGTTTAGTTCTGGACGGGGATGAGCAGTTCTTC. The gene calls are TRBV27 and TRBJ2-1; a weak D match, TRBD2 (5 bases). Germline V lookup: CDR1 MNHEY, CDR2 SMNVEV (reference sequence). The CDR3 consists of 14 residues. V lost 2 bases to trimming and J lost 8 bases, with 13 bases between them.